One sample yielded the 11 T cell receptor beta chains listed below, sequenced in a study of CD8+ T cells in alopecia areata (dated by TCRdb to the late 2010s). The protocol used for the library was the immunoSEQ multiplex PCR assay. For TCR sequencing, RNA was extracted from every sample and reverse transcribed into cDNA to serve as template. TCRdb re-hosts the immuneACCESS table, in-frame sequences only. Its copies lack some clones; in the studies checked, an unresolved V gene accounts for under half of them, and the cause for the rest is not known. A total of about 150,000 clones appear in this sample, 40% to 50% of them only once. The top ten clonotypes cover more than 6.5% of the sample. The sample taken for sequencing was CD4+ T cells sorted from blood. The source is a human donor with alopecia areata.

This clone was counted between two and nine times. The chain joins TRBV9 to TRBJ2-3, with no clear D. CDR1 SGDLS and CDR2 YYNGEE come from the germline V gene. CDR3 length: 15 residues. Trimming removed 6 bases at V and 0 bases at J, with 14 bases between. CDR3 protein: CASTKASLSTDTQYF. As DNA, the CDR3 is TGTGCCAGCACCAAAGCTTCTCTTAGCACAGATACGCAGTATTTT.

The genes are TRBV27 and TRBJ2-5, with D possibly being TRBD2 (6 bases). Germline CDR1 is MNHEY and CDR2 is SMNVEV (reference sequence). The CDR3 totals 13 residues. V lost 5 bases and J 3 bases, leaving 10 bases between the germline ends. CDR3 sequence: CASSRWGEETQYF. In DNA form, the CDR3 reads TGTGCCAGCAGTCGCTGGGGGGAAGAGACCCAGTACTTC.

The chain combines TRBV29-1 with TRBJ1-2, with TRBD1 identical over 9 bases. The germline V gene has CDR1 SQVTM and CDR2 ANQGSEA. The CDR3 consists of 11 residues. Trimming took 6 bases from V and 7 from J; bases not matched to a gene: 3. The CDR3 DNA reads as TGCAGCGTCGGGACAGGGCCTGGCTACACCTTC. It codes for CSVGTGPGYTF.

This chain uses TRBV10-3 with TRBJ2-1; maybe TRBD1 (5 bases). Looked up from germline, CDR1 is ENHRY and CDR2 is SYGVKD. The CDR3 length is 15 residues. Trimming took off 4 bases at V and 1 base at J, with 11 bases between the two ends. The DNA for the CDR3 is TGTGCCATCAGTGCGCAGGGCAGTTCCTACAATGAGCAGTTCTTC. It is translated as CAISAQGSSYNEQFF.

The rearrangement uses TRBV25-1 and TRBJ2-1; possibly TRBD1 or TRBD2 for D (5 bases each). The CDR3 totals 14 residues. V lost 7 bases to trimming and J lost 1 base, with 11 bases between them. Germline V gene sequence: CDR1 MGHDK, CDR2 SYGVNS. CDR3 region: CASNPGRSYNEQFF. CDR3 DNA: TGTGCCAGCAATCCGGGACGGTCCTACAATGAGCAGTTCTTC.

J is TRBJ2-1 and V is TRBV18; D remains ambiguous. Trimming took 3 bases from V and 10 from J, leaving 13 bases between them. CDR1 and CDR2 from the germline V gene are KGHSH and LQKENI. The CDR3 covers 13 residues. The CDR3 protein is CASSPRMMEEQFF. For the CDR3, the DNA is TGTGCCAGCTCACCTCGCATGATGGAGGAGCAGTTCTTC.

V usage is TRBV29-1 and J usage is TRBJ1-2; 7 bases are a match to TRBD1. Germline values: CDR1 SQVTM, CDR2 ANQGSEA. After removal of 0 bases from V and 14 bases from J, the junction contained 9 bases not matched to a gene. The CDR3 is made up of 12 amino acids. In nucleotides, the CDR3 is TGCAGCGTTGAAGACCCTGGGACAGCGTTTACCTTC. Its translation is CSVEDPGTAFTF.

This clone was observed a few times. This rearrangement joins TRBV5-5 to TRBJ2-5; D remains ambiguous. With 0 bases removed from V and 1 base from J, the gap between germline ends came to 7 bases. CDR3 length: 14 residues. CDR1 is SGHKS and CDR2 is YYEKEE in the germline V gene (reference sequence). The CDR3 coding sequence is TGTGCCAGCAGCTTGGGCAGAATCCAAGAGACCCAGTACTTC. Translated: CASSLGRIQETQYF.

The genes are TRBV29-1 and TRBJ1-2; 8 bases align to TRBD1. The CDR3 spans 16 residues. Germline V gene data show CDR1 as SQVTM and CDR2 as ANQGSEA. V was clipped by 5 bases and J by 4 bases; unmatched bases: 15. Here the CDR3 DNA reads TGCAGCGTTCCAGGCTTTTTACAGGGGGATCCCTATGGCTACACCTTC. It codes for CSVPGFLQGDPYGYTF.

This clone was recorded a few times. The chain joins TRBV4-1 to TRBJ1-2; unclear D gene. This CDR3 is 15 amino acids long. V lost 1 base and J 1 base, leaving 10 bases between the germline ends. Germline lookup yields CDR1 MGHRA and CDR2 YSYEKL. The CDR3 spells CASSQVQSFNYGYTF. The CDR3 DNA is TGCGCCAGCAGCCAAGTGCAGAGCTTTAACTATGGCTACACCTTC.

This rearrangement joins TRBV30 to TRBJ1-1, with D uncertain. The CDR3 totals 13 residues. Trimming took 3 bases from V and 2 from J, leaving 10 bases between them. The germline V gene encodes CDR1 GTSNPN and CDR2 SVGIG (reference sequence). The DNA for the CDR3 is TGTGCCTGGAGAGCCCAGGTAAACACTGAAGCTTTCTTT. Its protein product is CAWRAQVNTEAFF.